This T cell receptor (beta chain) was captured in a study of beta chain features in type 1 diabetes. Findings of the study overall: For cells with high TCR expression, cDNA sequencing could yield over-representation. Shortening of TCRB CDR3s, moderate but significant, appeared in all four CD4+ subsets of Type 1 diabetes patients. Relative to healthy donors, patients appeared to have naive, central memory and Treg TCRB repertoires that were more similar. Still unanswered here is whether HLA type influences TCRB rearrangement.

Averaging approximately 120 mL, one heparinised blood draw came from each individual donor. Concerning this clone itself: Its antigen remains unknown.

Reverse transcribing all isolated RNA meant expressed TCRB transcripts were sequenced. TCRdb's copy holds only in-frame clones and misses some; the assay was immunoSEQ multiplex PCR. The sample has some 240,000 clones; about a sixth are singletons. The CDR3 loop spans 13 amino acids. The chain is built from TRBV12-2 and TRBJ2-1; the DNA was not compared with TRBD2, the D call given in the table. TRBV12-2 is flagged as a pseudogene. This receptor was identified in a man aged 30 to 39 with type 1 diabetes. The sample comprised naive CD4+ T cells from blood. The CDR3 coding sequence is TGTGCAAGTCGCTTAGGAGGCAAGCATGAGCAGTTCTTC. This codes for CASRLGGKHEQFF.